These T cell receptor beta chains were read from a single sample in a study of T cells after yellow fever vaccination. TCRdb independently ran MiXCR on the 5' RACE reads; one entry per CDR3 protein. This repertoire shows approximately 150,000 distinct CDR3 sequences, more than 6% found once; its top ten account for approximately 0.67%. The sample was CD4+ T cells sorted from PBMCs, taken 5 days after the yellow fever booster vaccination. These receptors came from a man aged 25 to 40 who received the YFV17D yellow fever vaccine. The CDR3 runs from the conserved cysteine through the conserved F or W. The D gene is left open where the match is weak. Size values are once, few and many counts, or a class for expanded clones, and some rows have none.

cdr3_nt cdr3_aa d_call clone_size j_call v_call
TGTGCCAGCAGTAATAACTACAATGAGCAGTTCTTC CASSNNYNEQFF . many TRBJ2-1 TRBV12-3/TRBV12-4
TGTGCCATCAAGGCTGAGGGTGAAGCTTTCTTT CAIKAEGEAFF . many TRBJ1-1 TRBV10-3
TGTGCCAGCAGCCAGCGGCAGGGGGGGAACACCGGGGAGCTGTTTTTT CASSQRQGGNTGELFF . many TRBJ2-2 TRBV7-2
TGTGCCAGTACTCCCGGGGGGACTCCGCAAGAGACCCAGTACTTC CASTPGGTPQETQYF TRBD2 . TRBJ2-5 TRBV19
TGCAGCGGCCGGGACAGGGATCGGAGCCGGGCTTTCTTT CSGRDRDRSRAFF TRBD1 many TRBJ1-1 TRBV29-1
TGCAGCGTCCGCCGTCGAGGGGGCTGGGGCGAGCAGTACTTC CSVRRRGGWGEQYF TRBD1 few TRBJ2-7 TRBV29-1
TGCAGCGTTGCCAAGGGGAGCGGGTACGAGCAGTACTTC CSVAKGSGYEQYF . many TRBJ2-7 TRBV29-1
TGTGCCGCCTCGAAAAAGCGGACCACAGATACGCAGTATTTT CAASKKRTTDTQYF . many TRBJ2-3 TRBV2
TGCAGTGCTTTGGGCGGGAGGGCCAATGAGCAGTTCTTC CSALGGRANEQFF TRBD2 . TRBJ2-1 TRBV20-1
TGCAGTGCTGCACAGGGGGTTCGGCAGCCCCAGCATTTT CSAAQGVRQPQHF TRBD1 many TRBJ1-5 TRBV20-1
TGCAGTGCTAGAACCCCTCGTGCTAGCGGGAGTGTAACCTACAATGAGCAGTTCTTC CSARTPRASGSVTYNEQFF TRBD2 many TRBJ2-1 TRBV20-1
TGTGCCAGCAGCCAAGATAAGGGACAGCCGCGGAGCACTGAAGCTTTCTTT CASSQDKGQPRSTEAFF TRBD1 . TRBJ1-1 TRBV4-2
TGTGCCAGCAGCTTGGACACGAAAAAAGCCACTGAAGCTTTCTTT CASSLDTKKATEAFF . few TRBJ1-1 TRBV5-4
TGTGCCAGCAGCCAGGCCGTGAACGATTTGAACACTGAAGCTTTCTTT CASSQAVNDLNTEAFF . many TRBJ1-1 TRBV4-2
TGCAGTGCTAGAGACTGGCAGACCGCCAGATTAGGGACCCAGTACTTC CSARDWQTARLGTQYF . many TRBJ2-5 TRBV20-1
TGTGCCTGGTCCCCGGCGAGGGGAATTGCTTACGAGCAGTACTTC CAWSPARGIAYEQYF . many TRBJ2-7 TRBV30
TGCGCCAGCAGCTGGACAGTCGGCCGGGATGGCTACACCTTC CASSWTVGRDGYTF . many TRBJ1-2 TRBV5-1
TGCAGTGCTGCGACAGGGTTTTTAGGCAATCAGCCCCAGCATTTT CSAATGFLGNQPQHF TRBD1 few TRBJ1-5 TRBV20-1
TGTGCCAGCAACCAGGGGGCCGGTGACACCATATATTTT CASNQGAGDTIYF TRBD1 many TRBJ1-3 TRBV12-3/TRBV12-4
TGTGCCAGCAGTGATGAAAGGGGCGGCTATGGCTACACCTTC CASSDERGGYGYTF . many TRBJ1-2 TRBV2
TGCAGTGCCCCCGAGAGGGGGACAGCCCAAGAGACCCAGTACTTC CSAPERGTAQETQYF TRBD1 many TRBJ2-5 TRBV20-1
TGCACCAGCAGCCAAGAGGGGGACAGACTAGCCAAAAACATTCAGTACTTC CTSSQEGDRLAKNIQYF . few TRBJ2-4 TRBV1
TGTGCCAGCTCACTCTTTATACTAGCTACCACCTCCTACAATGAGCAGTTCTTC CASSLFILATTSYNEQFF . many TRBJ2-1 TRBV18
TGCAGTGCTAGAAGCGACAAGGCGTGGGACGAGCAGTACTTC CSARSDKAWDEQYF . many TRBJ2-7 TRBV20-1
TGTGCCAGCAGCCTTTACGAAGATACGCAGTATTTT CASSLYEDTQYF . many TRBJ2-3 TRBV14
TGTGCCAGCAGCGGGACAGGGTCCTCCTACGAGCAGTACTTC CASSGTGSSYEQYF TRBD1 . TRBJ2-7 TRBV6-1
TGCAGTGCCAAGGACAAGGACAGTCTCACCCCAGATACGCAGTATTTT CSAKDKDSLTPDTQYF . few TRBJ2-3 TRBV20-1
TGTGCCAGCAGCTGGCGGACAGGAGGGGAAGAGACCCAGTACTTC CASSWRTGGEETQYF . many TRBJ2-5 TRBV7-2
TGTGCCAGCAGCTCCGTCGCGGGAAGGCCCGACAATGAGCAGTTCTTC CASSSVAGRPDNEQFF . many TRBJ2-1 TRBV28
TGTGCCAGCAGCTTAGGGGGTAGCGTGTACGAGCAGTACTTC CASSLGGSVYEQYF . many TRBJ2-7 TRBV7-2
TGCAGCGTTCGGGGACGGCACACAGATACGCAGTATTTT CSVRGRHTDTQYF . many TRBJ2-3 TRBV29-1
TGTGCCAGCAGCTGGGGGGCAGGGCCCCAGCCCCAGCATTTT CASSWGAGPQPQHF . . TRBJ1-5 TRBV5-5
TGCAGTGCTGACTGGCGTGGACAGATCCAAGAGACCCAGTACTTC CSADWRGQIQETQYF . . TRBJ2-5 TRBV20-1
TGCGCCAGCAGCTTGGTAGCGGGAGCTGGCGGGGAGCTGTTTTTT CASSLVAGAGGELFF TRBD2 many TRBJ2-2 TRBV5-1
TGTGCCAGCAGCTGGGGACTAGCGGGAGTGTCAGATACGCAGTATTTT CASSWGLAGVSDTQYF TRBD2 many TRBJ2-3 TRBV3-1
TGCAGCGTTGATACAGGAGGGGCAACTGAAGCTTTCTTT CSVDTGGATEAFF . many TRBJ1-1 TRBV29-1
TGTGCCAGCAGTGAGACAGGGGAGCAGCCCCAGCATTTT CASSETGEQPQHF TRBD1 many TRBJ1-5 TRBV25-1
TGTGCCAGCAGCTCAACCCGACAGGCCATTCAGTACTTC CASSSTRQAIQYF . many TRBJ2-4 TRBV7-2
TGCAGTGCTATGGGTCGAGACGTTGGGGAGACCCAGTACTTC CSAMGRDVGETQYF . . TRBJ2-5 TRBV20-1
TGCAGCGTTGACCAAGCCTACGAGCAGTACTTC CSVDQAYEQYF . many TRBJ2-7 TRBV29-1
TGCGCCAGCAGCTTGGGACGGAATATTGGGGGGCAAGAGACCCAGTACTTC CASSLGRNIGGQETQYF . few TRBJ2-5 TRBV5-1
TGCAGCGCGAACCGAGACAGGGATGGAGAGCAGTACTTC CSANRDRDGEQYF TRBD1 few TRBJ2-7 TRBV29-1
TGTGCCAGCAGTTACTCGGCTGACTACGAGCAGTACTTC CASSYSADYEQYF . . TRBJ2-7 TRBV6-5
TGTGCCAGCAGGCGGTTAAGCGCCCAAGGCACAGATACGCAGTATTTT CASRRLSAQGTDTQYF . many TRBJ2-3 TRBV27
TGTGCCAGCAGCTTACCGATCGTGATCCCAGATACGCAGTATTTT CASSLPIVIPDTQYF . . TRBJ2-3 TRBV11-2
TGCGCCAGCAGTCATCCAAGGACAGGGGTGGAGAACGGGGAGCTGTTTTTT CASSHPRTGVENGELFF TRBD1 many TRBJ2-2 TRBV23-1
TGTGCCAGCAGCTTAGAGGCGGGAGGGCCCGGGAGTAATGAGCAGTTCTTC CASSLEAGGPGSNEQFF TRBD2 few TRBJ2-1 TRBV7-8
TGTGCCAGCAGGGGACAGGGGGGAACCTACGAGCAGTACTTC CASRGQGGTYEQYF TRBD1 . TRBJ2-7 TRBV25-1